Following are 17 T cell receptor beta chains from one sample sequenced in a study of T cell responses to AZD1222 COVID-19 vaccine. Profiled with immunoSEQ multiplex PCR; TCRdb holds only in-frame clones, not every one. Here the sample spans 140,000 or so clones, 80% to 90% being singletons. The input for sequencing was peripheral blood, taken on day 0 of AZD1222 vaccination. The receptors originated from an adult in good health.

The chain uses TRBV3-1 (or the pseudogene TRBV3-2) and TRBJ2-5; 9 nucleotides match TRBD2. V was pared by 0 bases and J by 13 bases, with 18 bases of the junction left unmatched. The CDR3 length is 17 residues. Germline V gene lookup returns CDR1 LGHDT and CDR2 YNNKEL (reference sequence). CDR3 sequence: CASSQELYSGTSSRWYF. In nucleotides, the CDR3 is TGTGCCAGCAGCCAAGAGTTATATAGCGGGACTAGCTCCCGGTGGTACTTC.

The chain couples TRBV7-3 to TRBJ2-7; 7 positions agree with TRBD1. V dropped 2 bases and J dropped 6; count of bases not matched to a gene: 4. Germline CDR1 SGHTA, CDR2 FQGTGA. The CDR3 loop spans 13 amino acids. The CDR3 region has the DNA TGTGCCAGCAGCTTAGAGACAGGGAGCGAGCAGTACTTC. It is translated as CASSLETGSEQYF.

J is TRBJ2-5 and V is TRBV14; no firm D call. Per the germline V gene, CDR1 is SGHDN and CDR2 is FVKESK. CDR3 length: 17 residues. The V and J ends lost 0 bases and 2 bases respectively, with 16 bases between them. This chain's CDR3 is CASSQDRGSRRQETQYF. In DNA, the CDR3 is TGTGCCAGCAGCCAAGATCGTGGCAGCAGACGTCAAGAGACCCAGTACTTC.

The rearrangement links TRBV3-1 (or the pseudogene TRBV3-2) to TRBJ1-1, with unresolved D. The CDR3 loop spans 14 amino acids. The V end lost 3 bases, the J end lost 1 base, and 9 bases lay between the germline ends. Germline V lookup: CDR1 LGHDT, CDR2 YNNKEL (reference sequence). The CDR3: CASSHLGRNTEAFF. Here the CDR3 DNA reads TGTGCCAGCAGCCACCTTGGGAGGAACACTGAAGCTTTCTTT.

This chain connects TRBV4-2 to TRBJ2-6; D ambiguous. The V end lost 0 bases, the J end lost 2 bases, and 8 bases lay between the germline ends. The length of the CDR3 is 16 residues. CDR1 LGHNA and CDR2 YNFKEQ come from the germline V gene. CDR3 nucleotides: TGTGCCAGCAGCCAAGATGGCACGGCTGGGGCCAACGTCCTGACTTTC. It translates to CASSQDGTAGANVLTF.

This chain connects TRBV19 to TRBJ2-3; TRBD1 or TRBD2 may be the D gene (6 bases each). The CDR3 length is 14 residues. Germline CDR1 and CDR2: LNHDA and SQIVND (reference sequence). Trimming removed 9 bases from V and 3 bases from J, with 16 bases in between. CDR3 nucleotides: TGTGCCAGCAGTGGAACAGGGAGGACAGATACGCAGTATTTT. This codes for CASSGTGRTDTQYF.

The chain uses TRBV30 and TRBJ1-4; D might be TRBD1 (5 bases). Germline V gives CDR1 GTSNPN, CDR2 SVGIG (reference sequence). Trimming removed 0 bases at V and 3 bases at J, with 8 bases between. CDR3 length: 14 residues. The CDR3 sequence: CAWSVGGSNEKLFF. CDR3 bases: TGTGCCTGGAGTGTTGGGGGATCTAATGAAAAACTGTTTTTT.

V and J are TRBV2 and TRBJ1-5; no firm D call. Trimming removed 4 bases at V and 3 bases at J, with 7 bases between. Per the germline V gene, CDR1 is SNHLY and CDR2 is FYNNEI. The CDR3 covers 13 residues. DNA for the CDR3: TGTGCCAGCAGTGCAGGCGACAATCAGCCCCAGCATTTT. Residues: CASSAGDNQPQHF.

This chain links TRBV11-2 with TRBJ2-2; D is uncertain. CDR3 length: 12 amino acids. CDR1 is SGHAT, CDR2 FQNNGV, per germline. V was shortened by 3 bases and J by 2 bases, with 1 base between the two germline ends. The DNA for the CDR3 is TGTGCCAGCAGCTTTAACACCGGGGAGCTGTTTTTT. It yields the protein CASSFNTGELFF.

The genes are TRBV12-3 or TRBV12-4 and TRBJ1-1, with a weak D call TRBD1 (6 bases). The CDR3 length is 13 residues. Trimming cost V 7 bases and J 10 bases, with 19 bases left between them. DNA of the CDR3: TGTGCCAGCATTCCGGACCAGGGGAGGGGAGCTTTCTTT. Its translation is CASIPDQGRGAFF.

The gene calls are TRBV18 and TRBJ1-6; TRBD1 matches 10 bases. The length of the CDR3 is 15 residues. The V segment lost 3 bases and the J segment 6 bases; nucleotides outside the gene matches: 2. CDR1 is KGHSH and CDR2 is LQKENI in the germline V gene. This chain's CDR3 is CASSPRDRGNSPLHF. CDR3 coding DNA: TGTGCCAGCTCACCCCGGGACAGGGGTAATTCACCCCTCCACTTT.

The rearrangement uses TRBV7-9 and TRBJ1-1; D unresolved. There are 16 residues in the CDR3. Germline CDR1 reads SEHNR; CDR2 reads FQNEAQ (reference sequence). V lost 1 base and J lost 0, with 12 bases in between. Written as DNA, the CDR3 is TGTGCCAGCAGCTTAGGGGTTTGGGAGATGAACACTGAAGCTTTCTTT. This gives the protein CASSLGVWEMNTEAFF.

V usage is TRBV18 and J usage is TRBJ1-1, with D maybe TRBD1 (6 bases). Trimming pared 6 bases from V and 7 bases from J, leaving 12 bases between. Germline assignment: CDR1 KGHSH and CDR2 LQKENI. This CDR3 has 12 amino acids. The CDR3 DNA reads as TGTGCCAGCTCCGGAGACAGGCTTGAAGCTTTCTTT. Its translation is CASSGDRLEAFF. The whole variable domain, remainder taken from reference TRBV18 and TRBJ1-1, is NAGVMQNPRHLVRRRGQEARLRCSPMKGHSHVYWYRQLPEEGLKFMVYLQKENIIDESGMPKERFSAEFPKEGPSILRIQQVVRGDSAAYFCASSGDRLEAFFGQGTRLTVV.

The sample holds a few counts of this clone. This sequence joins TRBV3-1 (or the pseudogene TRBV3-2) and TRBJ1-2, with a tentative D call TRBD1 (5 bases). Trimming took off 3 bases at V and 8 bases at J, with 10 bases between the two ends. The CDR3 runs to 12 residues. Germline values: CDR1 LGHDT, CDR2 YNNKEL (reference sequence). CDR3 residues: CASSHSRQGYTF. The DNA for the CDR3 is TGTGCCAGCAGCCACTCCCGACAGGGCTACACCTTC.

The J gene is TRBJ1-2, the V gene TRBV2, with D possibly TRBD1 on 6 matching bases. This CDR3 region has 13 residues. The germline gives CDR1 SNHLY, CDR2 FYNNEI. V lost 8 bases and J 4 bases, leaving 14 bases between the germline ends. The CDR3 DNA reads TGTGCCAGCCGCCCAGGGGCTGGCTATGGCTACACCTTC. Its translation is CASRPGAGYGYTF.

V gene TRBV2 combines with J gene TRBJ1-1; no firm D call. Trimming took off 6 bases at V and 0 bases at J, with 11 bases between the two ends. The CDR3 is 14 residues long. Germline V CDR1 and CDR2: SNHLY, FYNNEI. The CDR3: CASRDNHMNTEAFF. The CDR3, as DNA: TGTGCCAGCAGAGACAACCACATGAACACTGAAGCTTTCTTT.

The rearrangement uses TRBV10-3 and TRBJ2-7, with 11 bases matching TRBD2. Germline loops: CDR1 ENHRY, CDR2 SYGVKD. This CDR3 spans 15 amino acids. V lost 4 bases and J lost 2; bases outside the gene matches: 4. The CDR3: CAISGLAGSTYEQYF. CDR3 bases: TGTGCCATCAGTGGACTAGCGGGAAGTACCTACGAGCAGTACTTC.